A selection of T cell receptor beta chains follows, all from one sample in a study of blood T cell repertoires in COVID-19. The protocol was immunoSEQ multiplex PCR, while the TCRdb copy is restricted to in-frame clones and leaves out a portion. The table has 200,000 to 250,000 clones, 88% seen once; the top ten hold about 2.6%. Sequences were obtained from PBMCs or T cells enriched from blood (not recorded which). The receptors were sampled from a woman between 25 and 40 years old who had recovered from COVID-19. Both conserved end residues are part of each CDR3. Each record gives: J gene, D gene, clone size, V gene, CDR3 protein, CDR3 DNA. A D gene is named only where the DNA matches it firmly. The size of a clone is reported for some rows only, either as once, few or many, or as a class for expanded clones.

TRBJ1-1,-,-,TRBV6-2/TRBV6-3,CASSRQATEAFF,TGTGCCAGCAGTCGACAGGCGACTGAAGCTTTCTTT
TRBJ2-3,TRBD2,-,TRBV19,CASSGEKRGPYFSTDTQYF,TGTGCCAGTAGCGGGGAAAAGCGGGGGCCCTACTTCAGCACAGATACGCAGTATTTT
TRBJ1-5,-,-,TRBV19,CASSISSNQPQHF,TGTGCCAGTAGTATCAGTAGCAATCAGCCCCAGCATTTT
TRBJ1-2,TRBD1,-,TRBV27,CASSHTPGRGNGDYGYTF,TGTGCCAGCAGCCATACGCCTGGCAGGGGGAATGGAGACTATGGCTACACCTTC
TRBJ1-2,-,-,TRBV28,CASRRIGGDGYTF,TGTGCCAGCAGGCGTATTGGCGGGGATGGCTACACCTTC
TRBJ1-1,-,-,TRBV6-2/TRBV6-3,CASSYRGRTEAFF,TGTGCCAGCAGTTATCGGGGGAGGACTGAAGCTTTCTTT
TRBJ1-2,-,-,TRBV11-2,CASSLEGALLNGYTF,TGTGCCAGCAGCTTAGAGGGGGCCTTATTGAATGGCTACACCTTC
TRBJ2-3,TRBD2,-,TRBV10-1,CASSESASGGATDTQYF,TGCGCCAGCAGTGAGTCGGCTAGCGGGGGGGCTACAGATACGCAGTATTTT
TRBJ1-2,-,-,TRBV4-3,CASSQVVRNYGYTF,TGCGCCAGCAGCCAAGTCGTCAGGAACTATGGCTACACCTTC
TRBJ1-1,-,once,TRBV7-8,CASSLERGRNTEAFF,TGTGCCAGCAGCTTAGAGCGGGGCAGGAACACTGAAGCTTTCTTT
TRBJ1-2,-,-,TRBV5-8,CASSLAGRGYTF,TGTGCCAGCAGCTTGGCAGGGAGGGGCTACACCTTC
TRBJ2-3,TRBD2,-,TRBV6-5,CASSWSGGRTDTQYF,TGTGCCAGCAGTTGGAGCGGGGGCCGCACAGATACGCAGTATTTT
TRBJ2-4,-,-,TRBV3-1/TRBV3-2,CASSHMDGLAKNIQYF,TGTGCCAGCAGCCACATGGACGGACTAGCCAAAAACATTCAGTACTTC
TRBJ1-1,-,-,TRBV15,CATSSRTENTEAFF,TGTGCCACCAGCAGCCGGACAGAGAACACTGAAGCTTTCTTT
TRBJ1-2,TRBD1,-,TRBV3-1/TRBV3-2,CASSQRALGTGGGYTF,TGTGCCAGCAGCCAAAGGGCCCTTGGGACAGGGGGTGGCTACACCTTC
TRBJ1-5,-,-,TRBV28,CASKLGTFNNQPQHF,TGTGCCAGCAAGCTCGGGACTTTTAACAATCAGCCCCAGCATTTT
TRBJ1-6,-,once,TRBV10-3,CAIRQGSYNSPLHF,TGTGCCATCAGACAGGGTTCCTATAATTCACCCCTCCACTTT
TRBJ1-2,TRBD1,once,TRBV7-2,CASSWGQGSGYTF,TGTGCCAGCAGCTGGGGACAGGGGTCCGGCTACACCTTC
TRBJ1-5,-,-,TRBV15,CATSREYPGLLSNQPQHF,TGTGCCACCAGCAGAGAATACCCGGGACTGCTAAGCAATCAGCCCCAGCATTTT
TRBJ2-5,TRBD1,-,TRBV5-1,CASSRDRGIRGKTQYF,TGCGCCAGCAGCCGGGACAGGGGGATTCGGGGGAAGACCCAGTACTTC
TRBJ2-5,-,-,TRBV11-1,CASSLLGDQETQYF,TGTGCCAGCAGCTTATTGGGAGATCAAGAGACCCAGTACTTC
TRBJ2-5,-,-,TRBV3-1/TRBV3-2,CATRGVGAQETQYF,TGTGCCACCAGGGGTGTTGGGGCCCAAGAGACCCAGTACTTC
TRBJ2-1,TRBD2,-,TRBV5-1,CASSLVVAGAYNEQFF,TGCGCCAGCAGCTTGGTGGTAGCGGGAGCCTACAATGAGCAGTTCTTC
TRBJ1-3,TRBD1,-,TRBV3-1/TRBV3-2,CASSTSPQGAGTIYF,TGTGCCAGCAGTACCAGTCCCCAGGGGGCGGGCACCATATATTTT
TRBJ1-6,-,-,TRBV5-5,CASSFPATGSPLHF,TGTGCCAGCAGCTTCCCCGCAACAGGGTCACCCCTCCACTTT
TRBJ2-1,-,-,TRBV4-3,CASSQDRRGDEQFF,TGCGCCAGCAGCCAAGATCGGCGGGGTGACGAGCAGTTCTTC